These 26 T cell receptor beta chains were sequenced from one sample in a study of CD4 T cells in relation to SARS-CoV-2 and coronaviruses. Before the COVID-19 pandemic, during about 2011-2018, CD4+ T cells were taken from unexposed donors. After around nine days of culture, CD4+ T cells were isolated. These receptors lack a known antigen. Profiled with immunoSEQ multiplex PCR; TCRdb holds only in-frame clones, not every one. The table includes tens of thousands of clones, around 67% detected once. The sample was CD4+ T cells from PBMCs, cultured in vitro. Receptors were obtained from a human donor in good health.

The chain links TRBV6-1 to TRBJ1-2; perhaps TRBD1 as D (5 bases). The CDR3 is 15 amino acids. V shed 2 bases and J shed 5 bases, with 15 bases lying between them. Germline assignment: CDR1 MNHNS and CDR2 SASEGT. This chain's CDR3 is CASSEMGRGAYGYTF. In nucleotides, the CDR3 is TGTGCCAGCAGTGAAATGGGTCGAGGGGCATATGGCTACACCTTC.

This chain uses TRBV18 with TRBJ2-2, with TRBD2 identical over 11 bases. Germline V gene sequence: CDR1 KGHSH, CDR2 LQKENI. The CDR3 has 15 residues. J was trimmed by 1 base and V by 6 bases; bases with no gene match: 1. The CDR3 sequence is CASSGTSGNTGELFF. CDR3 coding DNA: TGTGCCAGCTCCGGGACTAGCGGGAACACCGGGGAGCTGTTTTTT.

The chain is built from TRBV4-2 and TRBJ2-7; TRBD1 matches 9 bases. Germline loops: CDR1 LGHNA, CDR2 YNFKEQ. J lost 2 bases, V lost 0 bases, and 5 bases had no gene match. This CDR3 has 16 amino acids. The CDR3 spells CASSQDGTGGTYEQYF. CDR3 nucleotides: TGTGCCAGCAGCCAAGATGGCACAGGGGGCACCTACGAGCAGTACTTC.

V gene TRBV12-2 combines with J gene TRBJ1-5; TRBD1, the table's D call, lacks a check against the DNA. TRBV12-2 represents a pseudogene. The CDR3 sequence is 18 residues long. In DNA form, the CDR3 reads TGTGCAAGTCGCTTAGCTGGAGCAGGGAAGGATAGCAATCAGCCCCAGCATTTT. Translation: CASRLAGAGKDSNQPQHF.

The V and J genes are TRBV2 and TRBJ1-4; 8 positions match TRBD1. The junction had 6 bases not matched to a gene; V was cut back by 6 bases and J by 0 bases. Germline CDR1 SNHLY, CDR2 FYNNEI. The length of the CDR3 is 16 residues. CDR3 protein: CASSSDRGATNEKLFF. The CDR3 DNA reads as TGTGCCAGCAGCTCTGACAGGGGTGCAACTAATGAAAAACTGTTTTTT.

V is TRBV5-1 and J is TRBJ1-1; 9 bases match TRBD1. The V segment lost 4 bases and the J segment 4 bases; nucleotides outside the gene matches: 5. This CDR3 comprises 14 residues. Germline V gives CDR1 SGHRS, CDR2 YFSETQ. CDR3 protein: CASSPQTGGTEAFF. The DNA for the CDR3 is TGCGCCAGCAGCCCGCAGACAGGGGGCACTGAAGCTTTCTTT.

The V call is TRBV27, the J call TRBJ2-7, with D tentatively TRBD1 or TRBD2 (5 bases each). Trimming removed 8 bases at V and 1 base at J, with 12 bases between. Germline V gene sequence: CDR1 MNHEY, CDR2 SMNVEV (reference sequence). The CDR3 contains 13 residues. CDR3 sequence (DNA): TGTGCCAGCCGGGAAGGGGCATCCTACGAGCAGTACTTC. Protein sequence: CASREGASYEQYF.

In this sample, this clone turned up a few times. The V and J genes are TRBV27 and TRBJ2-2; no firm D call. V was trimmed by 8 bases and J by 4 bases, leaving 17 bases between them. Germline loops: CDR1 MNHEY, CDR2 SMNVEV (reference sequence). The CDR3 contains 15 residues. Written as DNA, the CDR3 is TGTGCCAGCGGACCTGAGTGGCGTTCCACCGGGGAGCTGTTTTTT. It codes for CASGPEWRSTGELFF.

The chain has TRBV18 and TRBJ1-4, with D uncertain. Trimming removed 6 bases at V and 7 bases at J, with 9 bases between. The CDR3 sequence is 12 residues long. In germline, CDR1 is KGHSH, CDR2 LQKENI. CDR3 sequence: CASSPMGEKLFF. The CDR3 bases are TGTGCCAGCTCGCCTATGGGTGAAAAACTGTTTTTT. Based on the CDR3 plus reference TRBV18 and TRBJ1-4, the full variable domain is NAGVMQNPRHLVRRRGQEARLRCSPMKGHSHVYWYRQLPEEGLKFMVYLQKENIIDESGMPKERFSAEFPKEGPSILRIQQVVRGDSAAYFCASSPMGEKLFFGSGTQLSVL.

The chain uses TRBV7-9 and TRBJ2-3; 16 positions match TRBD2. From germline, CDR1 is SEHNR and CDR2 FQNEAQ (reference sequence). The CDR3 has 16 amino acids. Trimming at V came to 5 bases and at J to 3 bases, leaving 2 bases not matched to a gene. CDR3 amino acids: CASSGGLAGGTDTQYF. In nucleotides, the CDR3 is TGTGCCAGCAGCGGGGGACTAGCGGGAGGGACAGATACGCAGTATTTT.

This sequence joins TRBV2 and TRBJ2-1; TRBD2 matches 10 bases. The CDR3 is 16 amino acids. V dropped 5 bases and J dropped 3; count of bases not matched to a gene: 7. CDR1 and CDR2 from the germline V gene are SNHLY and FYNNEI. For the CDR3, the DNA is TGTGCCAGCAGTACCCTAGCGGGGGATAACTACAATGAGCAGTTCTTC. Its translation: CASSTLAGDNYNEQFF.

This clone has only one observation. The rearrangement links TRBV6-2 or TRBV6-3 to TRBJ1-1; D is unclear. The CDR3 runs to 14 residues. The V gene's germline CDR1 is MNHEY and CDR2 SVGEGT. The V end lost 6 bases, the J end lost 2 bases, and 13 bases lay between the germline ends. In nucleotides, the CDR3 is TGTGCCAGCAGCCGAGATAGGATCAACACTGAAGCTTTCTTT. Translation gives CASSRDRINTEAFF.

The chain combines TRBV19 with TRBJ2-3, with D possibly being TRBD2 (5 bases). Trimming took off 5 bases at V and 9 bases at J, with 9 bases between the two ends. Germline CDR1 and CDR2: LNHDA and SQIVND (reference sequence). The CDR3 contains 11 residues. CDR3 in DNA: TGTGCCAGTAGTCGACCGGGGACGCAGTATTTT. It translates to CASSRPGTQYF. The whole variable domain, filled in from reference TRBV19 and TRBJ2-3, reads DGGITQSPKYLFRKEGQNVTLSCEQNLNHDAMYWYRQDPGQGLRLIYYSQIVNDFQKGDIAEGYSVSREKKESFPLTVTSAQKNPTAFYLCASSRPGTQYFGPGTRLTVL.

The V call is TRBV7-9, the J call TRBJ1-1; TRBD1 is a possible D gene (5 bases). The V and J ends lost 5 bases and 4 bases respectively, with 14 bases between them. Germline V CDR1 and CDR2: SEHNR, FQNEAQ (reference sequence). The CDR3 is made up of 14 amino acids. The CDR3, as DNA: TGTGCCAGCAGCACGGGGGGACTCCCCACTGAAGCTTTCTTT. Amino acid sequence: CASSTGGLPTEAFF.

The V gene is TRBV11-2, the J gene TRBJ2-1; D remains ambiguous. V gave up 3 bases and J gave up 3 bases, with 21 bases separating them. Germline lookup yields CDR1 SGHAT and CDR2 FQNNGV. The CDR3 has 18 residues. CDR3 region: CASSLATSSAVLYNEQFF. The CDR3 DNA reads TGTGCCAGCAGCTTGGCGACCTCCAGCGCGGTTCTCTACAATGAGCAGTTCTTC.

The count of this clone is one. V and J are TRBV2 and TRBJ2-3; 9 bases align to TRBD2. V dropped 6 bases and J dropped 8; count of bases not matched to a gene: 15. Germline CDR1 SNHLY, CDR2 FYNNEI. The CDR3 has 16 residues. The DNA for the CDR3 is TGTGCCAGCAGCCTACGGCCTAGCGGGACAACGGGTACGCAGTATTTT. Translated, it gives CASSLRPSGTTGTQYF. Full variable domain (outside the CDR3, taken from reference TRBV2 and TRBJ2-3): EPEVTQTPSHQVTQMGQEVILRCVPISNHLYFYWYRQILGQKVEFLVSFYNNEISEKSEIFDDQFSVERPDGSNFTLKIRSTKLEDSAMYFCASSLRPSGTTGTQYFGPGTRLTVL.

This sequence joins TRBV7-9 and TRBJ2-1, with TRBD2 matching over 9 bases. V lost 6 bases and J lost 3; bases outside the gene matches: 6. Germline-derived CDR1 and CDR2 are SEHNR and FQNEAQ (reference sequence). CDR3 length equals 15 residues. The CDR3 spells CASRSSGDYYNEQFF. CDR3 nucleotide sequence: TGTGCCAGCAGGTCTAGCGGGGACTACTACAATGAGCAGTTCTTC.

V and J are TRBV4-2 and TRBJ2-3, with D maybe TRBD1 (6 bases). The V end was cut by 4 bases, the J end by 5 bases, with 10 bases between. Germline assignment: CDR1 LGHNA and CDR2 YNFKEQ. The CDR3 runs to 13 residues. As DNA, the CDR3 is TGTGCCAGCAGCCGCCAGGGGAAAGATACGCAGTATTTT. This sequence encodes CASSRQGKDTQYF.

The chain is built from TRBV5-1 and TRBJ1-1; D gene uncertain. This CDR3 has 15 residues. Trimming cost V 4 bases and J 2 bases, with 15 bases left between them. Germline V gene lookup returns CDR1 SGHRS and CDR2 YFSETQ. The CDR3 sequence is CASSRREAGNTEAFF. For the CDR3, the DNA is TGCGCCAGCAGCAGAAGGGAGGCGGGAAACACTGAAGCTTTCTTT.

This clone has only one observation. V and J are TRBV4-3 and TRBJ1-4; D not certain. The germline V gene has CDR1 LGHNA and CDR2 YSLEER. V was cut by 0 bases and J by 5 bases, with 7 bases left in between. The CDR3 has 14 residues. The CDR3 coding sequence is TGCGCCAGCAGCCAAGACCGGGGAAATGAAAAACTGTTTTTT. Amino acids: CASSQDRGNEKLFF.

V gene TRBV2 combines with J gene TRBJ2-3; 11 nucleotides match TRBD2. Looked up from germline, CDR1 is SNHLY and CDR2 is FYNNEI. V was pared by 2 bases and J by 5 bases, with 3 bases of the junction left unmatched. The CDR3 is made up of 15 amino acids. For the CDR3, the DNA is TGTGCCAGCAGTGAACTAGCGGGAGGTGGAGATACGCAGTATTTT. Its protein is CASSELAGGGDTQYF.

The rearrangement uses TRBV25-1 and TRBJ1-2, with D possibly being TRBD1 (6 bases). Trimming stripped 4 bases from V and 1 base from J, with 10 bases between. This CDR3 contains 14 residues. Germline CDR1 is MGHDK and CDR2 is SYGVNS. CDR3 amino acids: CASSATGINYGYTF. In nucleotides, the CDR3 is TGTGCCAGCAGTGCCACAGGGATTAACTATGGCTACACCTTC.

The chain uses TRBV2 and TRBJ2-5, with 9 nucleotides matching TRBD1. The V gene end was trimmed by 8 bases and the J gene end by 5 bases; junction bases not matched to a gene: 9. The CDR3 covers 14 residues. Looked up from germline, CDR1 is SNHLY and CDR2 is FYNNEI. CDR3 sequence (DNA): TGTGCCAGCCTCCCGGACAGGGGTAGGGAGACCCAGTACTTC. Its protein is CASLPDRGRETQYF.

This sequence joins TRBV5-8 and TRBJ2-3; D remains unclear. V shed 0 bases and J shed 2 bases, with 13 bases lying between them. The CDR3 totals 16 residues. From germline, CDR1 is SGHTS and CDR2 YDEGEE. The CDR3 protein is CASSLDGSRHTDTQYF. The CDR3 region has the DNA TGTGCCAGCAGCTTGGACGGGTCCAGGCACACAGATACGCAGTATTTT.

The V gene is TRBV6-1, the J gene TRBJ2-3; TRBD2 is a possible D gene (6 bases). The ends were cut back, 4 bases at V and 2 bases at J, with 16 bases in the middle. The germline gives CDR1 MNHNS, CDR2 SASEGT. The CDR3 is 16 residues long. CDR3 coding DNA: TGTGCCAGCAGTGTCTATCGGGGGTCACCCACAGATACGCAGTATTTT. It translates to CASSVYRGSPTDTQYF.

This clone has just a few counts. V and J are TRBV30 and TRBJ1-5; no definite D call. Germline loops: CDR1 GTSNPN, CDR2 SVGIG (reference sequence). The CDR3 covers 13 residues. V lost 0 bases, J lost 4 bases, and 7 bases lay in between. CDR3 bases: TGTGCCTGGAGTGTGGGCCTTAATCAGCCCCAGCATTTT. Translating it yields CAWSVGLNQPQHF.